The clone carrying this TCR beta chain was recorded a few times. This sample stems from a study of tumour-infiltrating T cells in Burkitt lymphoma. At the level of the study: The Burkitt lymphoma cohort spanned all epidemiological subtypes. Productive clonality predicted overall and progression-free survival.

Profiling relied on immunoSEQ multiplex PCR, and the TCRdb table lists in-frame clones only, not all of them. This table has around 45,000 clones, around 32% appearing once. The sample consisted of tumor tissue. The source of this sequence is a human donor with Burkitt lymphoma.

The CDR3 loop is CASSTLGRVGGYTF. The CDR3 bases are TGTGCCAGCTCCACCCTGGGCAGGGTCGGTGGCTACACCTTC. J is TRBJ1-2 and V is TRBV25-1, with D possibly being TRBD1 (5 bases). Germline loops: CDR1 MGHDK, CDR2 SYGVNS. CDR3 length: 14 amino acids. V lost 8 bases, J lost 7 bases, and 20 bases lay in between.